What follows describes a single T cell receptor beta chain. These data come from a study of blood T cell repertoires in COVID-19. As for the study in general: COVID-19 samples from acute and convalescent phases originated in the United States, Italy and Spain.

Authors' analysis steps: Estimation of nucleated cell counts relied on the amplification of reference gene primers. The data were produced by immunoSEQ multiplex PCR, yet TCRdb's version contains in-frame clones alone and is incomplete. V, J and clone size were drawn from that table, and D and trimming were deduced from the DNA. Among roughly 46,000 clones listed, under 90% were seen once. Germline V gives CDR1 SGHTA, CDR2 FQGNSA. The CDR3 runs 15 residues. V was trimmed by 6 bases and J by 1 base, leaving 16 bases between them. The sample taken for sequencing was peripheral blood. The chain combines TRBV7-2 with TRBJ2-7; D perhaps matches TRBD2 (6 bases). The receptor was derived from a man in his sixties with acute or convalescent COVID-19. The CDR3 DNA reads TGTGCCAGCAGGAGCTACACGGGGGTTTCCTACGAGCAGTACTTC. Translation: CASRSYTGVSYEQYF.